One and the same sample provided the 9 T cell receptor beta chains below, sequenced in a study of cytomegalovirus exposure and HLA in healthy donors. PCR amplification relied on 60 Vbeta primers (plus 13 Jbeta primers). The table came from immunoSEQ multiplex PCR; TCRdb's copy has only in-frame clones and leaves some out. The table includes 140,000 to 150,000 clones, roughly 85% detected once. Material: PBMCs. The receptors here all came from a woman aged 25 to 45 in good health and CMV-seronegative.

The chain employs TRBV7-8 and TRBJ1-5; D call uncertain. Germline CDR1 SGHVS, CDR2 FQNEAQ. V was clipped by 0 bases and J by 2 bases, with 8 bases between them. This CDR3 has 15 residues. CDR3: CASSLARIGNQPQHF. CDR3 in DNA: TGTGCCAGCAGCTTAGCCAGGATTGGCAATCAGCCCCAGCATTTT.

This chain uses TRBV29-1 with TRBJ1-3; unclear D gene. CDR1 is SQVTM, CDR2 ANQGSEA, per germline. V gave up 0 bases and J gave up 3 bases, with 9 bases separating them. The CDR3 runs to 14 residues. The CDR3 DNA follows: TGCAGCGTTGAAGAACGTAGTTATGGAAACACCATATATTTT. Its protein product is CSVEERSYGNTIYF.

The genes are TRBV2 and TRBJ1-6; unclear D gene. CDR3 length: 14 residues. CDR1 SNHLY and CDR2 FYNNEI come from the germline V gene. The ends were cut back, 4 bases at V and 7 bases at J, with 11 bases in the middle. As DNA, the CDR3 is TGTGCCAGCAGTGCAGGAGGTAGGAATTCACCCCTCCACTTT. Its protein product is CASSAGGRNSPLHF. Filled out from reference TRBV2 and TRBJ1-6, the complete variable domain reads EPEVTQTPSHQVTQMGQEVILRCVPISNHLYFYWYRQILGQKVEFLVSFYNNEISEKSEIFDDQFSVERPDGSNFTLKIRSTKLEDSAMYFCASSAGGRNSPLHFGNGTRLTVT.

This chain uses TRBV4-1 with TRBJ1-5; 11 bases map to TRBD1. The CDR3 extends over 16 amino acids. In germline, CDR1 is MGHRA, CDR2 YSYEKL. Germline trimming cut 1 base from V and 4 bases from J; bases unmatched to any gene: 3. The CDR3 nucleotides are TGCGCCAGCAGCCAAGGAGGACAGGGGGCTAATCAGCCCCAGCATTTT. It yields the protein CASSQGGQGANQPQHF.

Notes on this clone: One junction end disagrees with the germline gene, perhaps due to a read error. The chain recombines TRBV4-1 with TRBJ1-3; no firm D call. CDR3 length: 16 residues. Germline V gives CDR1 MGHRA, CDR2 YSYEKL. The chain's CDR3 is CANSSLARDSGNTIYF. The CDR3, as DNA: TGCGCCAACAGCTCCCTGGCGAGGGACTCTGGAAACACCATATATTTT.

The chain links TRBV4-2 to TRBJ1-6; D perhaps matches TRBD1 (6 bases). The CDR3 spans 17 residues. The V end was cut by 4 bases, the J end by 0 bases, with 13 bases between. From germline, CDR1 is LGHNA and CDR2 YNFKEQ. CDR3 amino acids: CASSRRQESSYNSPLHF. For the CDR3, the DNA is TGTGCCAGCAGCCGGCGACAGGAGAGCTCCTATAATTCACCCCTCCACTTT.

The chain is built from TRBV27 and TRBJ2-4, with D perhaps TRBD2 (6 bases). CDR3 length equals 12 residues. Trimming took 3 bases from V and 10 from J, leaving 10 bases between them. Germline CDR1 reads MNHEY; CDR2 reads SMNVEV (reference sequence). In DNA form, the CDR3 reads TGTGCCAGCAGTTTCCCCGGGGGTATTCAGTACTTC. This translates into CASSFPGGIQYF.

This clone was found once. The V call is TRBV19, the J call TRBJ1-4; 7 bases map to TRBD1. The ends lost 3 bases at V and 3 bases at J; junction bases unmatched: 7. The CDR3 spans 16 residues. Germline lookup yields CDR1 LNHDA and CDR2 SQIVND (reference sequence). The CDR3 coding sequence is TGTGCCAGTAGTATTCTAGGACAGGCGTCTAATGAAAAACTGTTTTTT. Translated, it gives CASSILGQASNEKLFF.

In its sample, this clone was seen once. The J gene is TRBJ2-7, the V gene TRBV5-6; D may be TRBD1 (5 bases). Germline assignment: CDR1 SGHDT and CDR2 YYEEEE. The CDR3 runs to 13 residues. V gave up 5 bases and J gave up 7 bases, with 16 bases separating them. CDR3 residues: CASSPSQGREQYF. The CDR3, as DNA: TGTGCCAGCAGTCCCTCTCAGGGCAGAGAGCAGTACTTC. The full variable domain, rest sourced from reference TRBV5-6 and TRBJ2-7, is DAGVTQSPTHLIKTRGQQVTLRCSPKSGHDTVSWYQQALGQGPQFIFQYYEEEERQRGNFPDRFSGHQFPNYSSELNVNALLLGDSALYLCASSPSQGREQYFGPGTRLTVT.